A selection of T cell receptor beta chains follows, all from one sample in a study of vaccination and CD4 T cells after COVID-19. TCRdb re-called the PCR reads with MiXCR, one entry per CDR3 protein. There are 13,000 or so distinct CDR3 sequences in the sample; less than 30% occur only once, and 25% to 30% lies in the top ten. What these receptors recognize is not known. The sample consisted of CD4+ T cells from blood, cultured in vitro, taken before SARS-CoV-2 vaccination. Receptors originate from a human donor who received a COVID-19 vaccine. Each CDR3 is given with its conserved first and last residue. Fields, in order: V gene, clone size, CDR3 length, J gene, D gene, CDR3 protein, CDR3 DNA. A D gene is named only where the DNA matches it firmly. Clone sizes are given selectively: once, few, many, or a class where the clone is expanded.

TRBV29-1	.	12	TRBJ2-5	.	CSVGGREETQYF	TGCAGCGTTGGTGGTAGAGAAGAGACCCAGTACTTC
TRBV24-1	few	12	TRBJ2-7	.	CATSQSAYEQYF	TGTGCCACCAGTCAGAGTGCCTACGAGCAGTACTTC
TRBV19	.	17	TRBJ1-2	.	CATKQPFSGPPVYGYTF	TGTGCCACCAAGCAGCCCTTTTCAGGGCCACCAGTCTATGGCTACACCTTC
TRBV18	.	15	TRBJ2-2	TRBD1	CASSYATGGSGELFF	TGTGCCAGCTCGTACGCAACAGGGGGCTCCGGGGAGCTGTTTTTT
TRBV27	few	15	TRBJ1-6	TRBD1	CASSPRTGKSSPLHF	TGTGCCAGCAGTCCCCGGACAGGGAAAAGTTCACCCCTCCACTTT
TRBV27	few	20	TRBJ2-7	TRBD1	CASSFRAPWNRDRIPYEQYF	TGTGCCAGCAGTTTCAGGGCCCCGTGGAACCGGGACAGGATTCCCTACGAGCAGTACTTC
TRBV5-4	once	16	TRBJ2-2	TRBD2	CASSFGGGGMTGELFF	TGTGCCAGCAGCTTTGGTGGCGGGGGGATGACCGGGGAGCTGTTTTTT
TRBV7-3	.	17	TRBJ1-1	TRBD1	CASSTNRLGQGSTEAFF	TGTGCCAGCAGCACCAACCGTTTAGGACAGGGGAGCACTGAAGCTTTCTTT
TRBV2	few	12	TRBJ1-2	.	CASSVGLYGYTF	TGTGCCAGCAGTGTGGGGCTGTATGGCTACACCTTC
TRBV6-1	.	16	TRBJ2-3	TRBD2	CASSPRGGADSDTQYF	TGTGCCAGCAGTCCACGGGGGGGGGCCGATTCAGATACGCAGTATTTT
TRBV4-2	.	17	TRBJ2-6	TRBD1	CASSPRTGKAGANVLTF	TGTGCCAGCAGCCCCCGGACAGGGAAAGCAGGGGCCAACGTCCTGACTTTC
TRBV10-3	.	12	TRBJ2-1	.	CATGTQYNEQFF	TGTGCCACCGGGACCCAATACAATGAGCAGTTCTTC
TRBV14	.	16	TRBJ2-7	.	CASSQVGRQAAYEQYF	TGTGCCAGCAGCCAAGTTGGGCGGCAGGCAGCCTACGAGCAGTACTTC
TRBV9	.	15	TRBJ1-5	.	CASSVGGGSGQPQHF	TGTGCCAGCAGCGTAGGAGGAGGGAGCGGTCAGCCCCAGCATTTT
TRBV12-5	few	16	TRBJ1-1	TRBD1	CASVVPPTGGGTEAFF	TGTGCTAGTGTCGTTCCCCCCACAGGGGGAGGAACTGAAGCTTTCTTT
TRBV5-6	.	17	TRBJ2-3	TRBD2	CASSLKLAGGLLSTQYF	TGTGCCAGCAGCTTGAAGCTAGCGGGGGGCCTTTTGAGTACGCAGTATTTT
TRBV5-1	.	17	TRBJ1-2	.	CASSPQAAGGVVGGYTF	TGCGCCAGCAGCCCCCAGGCGGCGGGGGGTGTCGTAGGAGGCTACACCTTC
TRBV20-1	few	14	TRBJ2-3	TRBD2	CSATSGGLTDTQYF	TGCAGTGCTACTAGCGGGGGTCTCACAGATACGCAGTATTTT
TRBV7-9	few	12	TRBJ2-7	.	CASSLSRYEQYF	TGTGCCAGCAGCTTAAGCAGATACGAGCAGTACTTC
TRBV10-1	few	14	TRBJ2-3	.	CASSGGSDSDTQYF	TGCGCCAGCTCAGGAGGGTCAGACTCAGATACGCAGTATTTT
TRBV12-3/TRBV12-4	few	15	TRBJ2-5	.	CASSSAGPFWQTQYF	TGTGCCAGCTCCTCAGCGGGCCCCTTTTGGCAGACCCAGTACTTC
TRBV20-1	few	16	TRBJ2-4	.	CSARDMDTLAKNIQYF	TGCAGTGCTAGAGATATGGACACTCTAGCCAAAAACATTCAGTACTTC
TRBV5-1	.	13	TRBJ2-5	TRBD2	CASSSGGEETQYF	TGCGCCAGCAGCTCGGGGGGGGAAGAGACCCAGTACTTC
TRBV21-1	.	13	TRBJ2-7	.	CASSKAGAKEQYF	TGTGCCAGCAGCAAAGCCGGAGCGAAGGAGCAGTACTTC
TRBV7-9	.	15	TRBJ2-5	.	CASSPGWRAQETQYF	TGTGCCAGCAGCCCGGGATGGAGGGCCCAAGAGACCCAGTACTTC
TRBV6-1	.	12	TRBJ1-2	.	CASSPRPYGYTF	TGTGCCAGCAGCCCTAGACCCTATGGCTACACCTTC
TRBV7-9	.	16	TRBJ2-1	TRBD2	CASSPLPSGGAREQFF	TGTGCCAGCAGCCCACTTCCTAGCGGGGGGGCGAGGGAGCAGTTCTTC
TRBV20-1	medium-sized	17	TRBJ1-2	TRBD1	CSARGSGTGMGIRGYTF	TGCAGTGCCAGAGGGTCAGGGACAGGGATGGGAATACGCGGCTACACCTTC
TRBV5-4	.	14	TRBJ2-7	.	CASSLGRASYEQYF	TGTGCCAGCAGCTTGGGACGGGCATCCTACGAGCAGTACTTC
TRBV6-1	few	16	TRBJ1-5	.	CASSERLGGNNQPQHF	TGTGCCAGCAGTGAAAGGCTGGGCGGGAACAATCAGCCCCAGCATTTT
TRBV24-1	few	18	TRBJ2-2	.	CATSDLGRTRSNTGELFF	TGTGCCACCAGTGATTTGGGGCGGACTCGATCGAACACCGGGGAGCTGTTTTTT
TRBV9	.	12	TRBJ2-5	.	CASSVGMETQYF	TGTGCCAGCAGCGTAGGGATGGAGACCCAGTACTTC
TRBV18	.	16	TRBJ2-5	.	CASSPGPGLELETQYF	TGTGCCAGCTCACCAGGTCCAGGGTTAGAGTTGGAGACCCAGTACTTC
TRBV19	few	15	TRBJ1-4	.	CASSASGISTEKLFF	TGTGCCAGTAGTGCCTCAGGGATCAGTACTGAAAAACTGTTTTTT
TRBV20-1	.	16	TRBJ2-3	.	CSARDRAGAHTDTQYF	TGCAGTGCTAGAGATAGGGCAGGGGCCCACACAGATACGCAGTATTTT